The T cell receptor (beta chain) under discussion was sequenced for a study of T cell responses to AZD1222 COVID-19 vaccine. Study-wide results and caveats: Repertoire samples came only from after the peak T cell response. Following two doses of AZD1222, Spike-specific TCR breadth and depth rose. The study reported that nearly half of spike-specific TCRs target unmutated variant regions. The sample set comprised mostly white British donors with more females, and clonal diversity was possibly underestimated.

The germline CDR1 and CDR2 sequences are SGDLS and YYNGEE. The CDR3 has 18 residues. The V gene end was trimmed by 2 bases and the J gene end by 2 bases; junction bases not matched to a gene: 8. As regards this clone: The antigen is not known.

Generated by immunoSEQ multiplex PCR, the TCRdb table keeps only in-frame clones and is missing some. The table records 60,000 to 75,000 clones, approximately 85% of them present only once. The rearrangement joins TRBV9 to TRBJ2-5; 14 nucleotides line up with TRBD2. Specimen: peripheral blood, collected on day 0 of AZD1222 vaccination. The receptor's source is an adult in good health. CDR3 bases: TGTGCCAGCAGCGTGGGGACTAGCGGGGGAGCTACACAAGAGACCCAGTACTTC. Its translation is CASSVGTSGGATQETQYF.